The clone carrying this T cell receptor (beta chain) occurred many times. The data were taken from a study of T cells in Graves' hyperthyroidism and ophthalmopathy. RNA transcripts served as the template for amplifying TCR beta CDR3 regions. Using the HTBI primer set, a first-round RT-PCR was run on the TCR CDR3. TCRdb reanalysed the multiplex PCR reads using MiXCR and keeps one entry per CDR3 protein. Here the sample spans 300,000 to 400,000 distinct CDR3 sequences, approximately 15% being singletons. The CDR3 sequence is 14 residues long. V lost 3 bases to trimming and J lost 4 bases, with 11 bases between them.

The source of this sequence is a woman aged 25 to 39 with Graves' hyperthyroidism. V gene TRBV12-3 or TRBV12-4 combines with J gene TRBJ2-3, with D perhaps matching TRBD1 (5 bases). Sample: blood. DNA of the CDR3: TGTGCCAGCAGTTTCCAGGGTCCGGCAGATACGCAGTATTTT. Encoded protein: CASSFQGPADTQYF.